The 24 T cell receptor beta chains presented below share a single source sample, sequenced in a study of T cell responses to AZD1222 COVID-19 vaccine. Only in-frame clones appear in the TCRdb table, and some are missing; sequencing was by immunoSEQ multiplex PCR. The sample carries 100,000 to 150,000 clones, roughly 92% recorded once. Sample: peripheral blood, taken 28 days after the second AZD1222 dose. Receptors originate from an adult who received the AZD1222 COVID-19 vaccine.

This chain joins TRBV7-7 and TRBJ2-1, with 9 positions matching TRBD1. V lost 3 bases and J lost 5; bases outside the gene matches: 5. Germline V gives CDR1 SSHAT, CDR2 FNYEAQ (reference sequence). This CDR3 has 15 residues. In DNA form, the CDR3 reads TGTGCCAGCAGCTTTAACAGGGGGCCTGACAATGAGCAGTTCTTC. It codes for CASSFNRGPDNEQFF.

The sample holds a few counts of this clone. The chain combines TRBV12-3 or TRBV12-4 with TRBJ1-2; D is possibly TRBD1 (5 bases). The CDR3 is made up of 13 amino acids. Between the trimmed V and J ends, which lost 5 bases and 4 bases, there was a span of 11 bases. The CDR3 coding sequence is TGTGCCAGCAGTCAGGGAACCGGCTATGGCTACACCTTC. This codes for CASSQGTGYGYTF.

CDR3 in DNA: TGTGCCAGCAGCGTAGGACTAGCGCTACAGGATGAGCAGTTCTTC. Residues: CASSVGLALQDEQFF. The chain carries TRBV9 and TRBJ2-1; 8 bases line up with TRBD2. The J segment lost 8 bases and the V segment lost 0 bases, leaving 7 bases of the junction unmatched. Germline CDR1 and CDR2: SGDLS and YYNGEE. CDR3 length equals 15 residues.

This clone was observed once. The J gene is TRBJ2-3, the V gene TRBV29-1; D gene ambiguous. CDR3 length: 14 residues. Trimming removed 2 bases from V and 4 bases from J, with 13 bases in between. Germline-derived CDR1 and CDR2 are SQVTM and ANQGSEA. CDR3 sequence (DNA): TGCAGCGTTGAATCCCAAAATCCCGCAGATACGCAGTATTTT. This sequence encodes CSVESQNPADTQYF.

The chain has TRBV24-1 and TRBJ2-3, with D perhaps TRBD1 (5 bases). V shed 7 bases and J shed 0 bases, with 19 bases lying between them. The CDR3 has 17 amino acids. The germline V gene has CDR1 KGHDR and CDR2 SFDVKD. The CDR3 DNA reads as TGTGCCACCAGCGAAACCCCCAGGGTGGGAAGCACAGATACGCAGTATTTT. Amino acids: CATSETPRVGSTDTQYF.

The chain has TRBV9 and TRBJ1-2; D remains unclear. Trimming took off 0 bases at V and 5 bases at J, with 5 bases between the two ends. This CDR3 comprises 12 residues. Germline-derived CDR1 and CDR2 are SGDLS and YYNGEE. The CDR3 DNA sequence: TGTGCCAGCAGCGTAGACAGATATGGCTACACCTTC. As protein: CASSVDRYGYTF.

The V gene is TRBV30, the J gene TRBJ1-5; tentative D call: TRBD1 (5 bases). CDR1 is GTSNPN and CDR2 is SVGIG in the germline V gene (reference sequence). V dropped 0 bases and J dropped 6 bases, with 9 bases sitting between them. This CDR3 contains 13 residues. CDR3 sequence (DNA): TGTGCCTGGAGTGTTGAGGGGACTCAGCCCCAGCATTTT. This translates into CAWSVEGTQPQHF.

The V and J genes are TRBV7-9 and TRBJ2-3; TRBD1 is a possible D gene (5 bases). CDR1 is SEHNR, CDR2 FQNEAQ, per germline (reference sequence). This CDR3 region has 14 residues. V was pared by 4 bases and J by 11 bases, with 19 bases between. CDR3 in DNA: TGTGCCAGCAGCTCGGACACCCGTAGGGGATGGCAGTATTTT. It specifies CASSSDTRRGWQYF.

The DNA for the CDR3 is TGTGCCAGCAGCCAACGGGACAGGGGGCGTTATGAAAAACTGTTTTTT. Its protein product is CASSQRDRGRYEKLFF. This chain joins TRBV4-2 and TRBJ1-4, with 12 bases matching TRBD1. V was pared by 2 bases and J by 6 bases, with 4 bases of the junction left unmatched. Per the germline V gene, CDR1 is LGHNA and CDR2 is YNFKEQ. This CDR3 comprises 16 residues.

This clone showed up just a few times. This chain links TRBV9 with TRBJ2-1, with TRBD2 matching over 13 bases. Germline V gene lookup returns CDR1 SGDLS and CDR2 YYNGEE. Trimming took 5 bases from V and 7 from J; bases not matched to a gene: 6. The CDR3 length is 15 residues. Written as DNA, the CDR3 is TGTGCCAGCAGTCTTACTAGCGGGAGGGGAAATGAGCAGTTCTTC. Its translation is CASSLTSGRGNEQFF.

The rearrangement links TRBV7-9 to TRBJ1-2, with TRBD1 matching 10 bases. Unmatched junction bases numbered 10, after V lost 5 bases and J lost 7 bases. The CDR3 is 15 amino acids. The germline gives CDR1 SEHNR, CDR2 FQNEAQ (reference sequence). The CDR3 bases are TGTGCCAGCAGCCCTACCAGACAGGGGGCGATTGGCTACACCTTC. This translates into CASSPTRQGAIGYTF. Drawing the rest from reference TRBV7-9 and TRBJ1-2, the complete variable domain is DTGVSQNPRHKITKRGQNVTFRCDPISEHNRLYWYRQTLGQGPEFLTYFQNEAQLEKSRLLSDRFSAERPKGSFSTLEIQRTEQGDSAMYLCASSPTRQGAIGYTFGSGTRLTVV.

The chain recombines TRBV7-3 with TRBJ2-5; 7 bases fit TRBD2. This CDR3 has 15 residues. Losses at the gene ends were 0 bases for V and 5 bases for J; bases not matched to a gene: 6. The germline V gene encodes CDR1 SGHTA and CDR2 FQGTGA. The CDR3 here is CASSLTGRAGETQYF. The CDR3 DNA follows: TGTGCCAGCAGCTTAACGGGGAGGGCCGGCGAGACCCAGTACTTC.

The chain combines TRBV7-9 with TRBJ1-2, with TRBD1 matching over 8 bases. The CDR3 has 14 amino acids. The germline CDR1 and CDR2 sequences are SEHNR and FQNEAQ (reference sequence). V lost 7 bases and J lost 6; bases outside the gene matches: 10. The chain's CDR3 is CASIRGQGADGYTF. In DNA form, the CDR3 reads TGTGCCAGCATCAGAGGCCAGGGGGCAGATGGCTACACCTTC.

CDR3 nucleotides: TGTGCCAGCAGTGAAAGGGAGGGGGGAGGCACTGAAGCTTTCTTT. Translating it yields CASSEREGGGTEAFF. V usage is TRBV2 and J usage is TRBJ1-1; TRBD1 might be the D (6 bases). With 2 bases removed from V and 4 bases from J, the gap between germline ends came to 14 bases. CDR3 length: 15 residues. Germline loops: CDR1 SNHLY, CDR2 FYNNEI. The full variable domain, rest sourced from reference TRBV2 and TRBJ1-1, is EPEVTQTPSHQVTQMGQEVILRCVPISNHLYFYWYRQILGQKVEFLVSFYNNEISEKSEIFDDQFSVERPDGSNFTLKIRSTKLEDSAMYFCASSEREGGGTEAFFGQGTRLTVV.

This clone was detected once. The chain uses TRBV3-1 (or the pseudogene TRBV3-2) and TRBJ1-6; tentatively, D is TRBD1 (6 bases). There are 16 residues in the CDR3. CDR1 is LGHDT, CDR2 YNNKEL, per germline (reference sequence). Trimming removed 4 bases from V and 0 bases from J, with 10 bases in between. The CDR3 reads CASSPGVFSYNSPLHF. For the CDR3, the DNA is TGTGCCAGCAGCCCAGGGGTATTCTCCTATAATTCACCCCTCCACTTT.

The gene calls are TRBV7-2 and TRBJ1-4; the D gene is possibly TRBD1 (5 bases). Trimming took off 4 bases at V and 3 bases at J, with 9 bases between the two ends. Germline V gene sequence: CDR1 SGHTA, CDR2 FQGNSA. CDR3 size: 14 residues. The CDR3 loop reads CASSWDGANEKLFF. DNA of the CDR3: TGTGCCAGCAGCTGGGACGGGGCTAATGAAAAACTGTTTTTT.

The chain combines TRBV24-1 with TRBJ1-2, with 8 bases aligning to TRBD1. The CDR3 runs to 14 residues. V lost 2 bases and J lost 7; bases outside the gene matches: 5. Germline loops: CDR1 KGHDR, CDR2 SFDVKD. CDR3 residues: CATSDSGTGVGYTF. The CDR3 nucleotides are TGTGCCACCAGTGATTCCGGGACAGGTGTTGGCTACACCTTC.

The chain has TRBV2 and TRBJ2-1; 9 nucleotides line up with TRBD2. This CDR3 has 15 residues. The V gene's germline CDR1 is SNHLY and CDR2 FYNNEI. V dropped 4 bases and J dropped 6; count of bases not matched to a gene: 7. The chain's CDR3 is CASSGAGLASNEQFF. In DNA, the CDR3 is TGTGCCAGCAGTGGAGCGGGACTAGCCTCCAATGAGCAGTTCTTC.

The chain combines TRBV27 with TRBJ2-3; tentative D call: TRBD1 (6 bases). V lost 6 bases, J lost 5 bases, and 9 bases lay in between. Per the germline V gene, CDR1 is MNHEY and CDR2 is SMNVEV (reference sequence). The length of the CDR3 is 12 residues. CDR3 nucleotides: TGTGCCAGCAGCGCCAGGGGAGATACGCAGTATTTT. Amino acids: CASSARGDTQYF.

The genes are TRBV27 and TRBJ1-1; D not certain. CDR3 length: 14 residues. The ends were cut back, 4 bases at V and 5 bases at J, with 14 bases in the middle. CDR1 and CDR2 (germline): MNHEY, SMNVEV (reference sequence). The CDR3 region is CASSSDLGGTEAFF. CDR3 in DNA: TGTGCCAGCAGTTCTGATTTGGGAGGGACTGAAGCTTTCTTT.

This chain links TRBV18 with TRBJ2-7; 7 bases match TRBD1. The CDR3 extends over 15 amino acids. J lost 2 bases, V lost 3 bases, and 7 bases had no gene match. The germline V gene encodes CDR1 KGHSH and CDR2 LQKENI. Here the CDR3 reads CASSPPLRGPYEQYF. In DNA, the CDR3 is TGTGCCAGCTCACCGCCGTTAAGGGGGCCCTACGAGCAGTACTTC. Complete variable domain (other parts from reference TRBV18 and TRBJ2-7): NAGVMQNPRHLVRRRGQEARLRCSPMKGHSHVYWYRQLPEEGLKFMVYLQKENIIDESGMPKERFSAEFPKEGPSILRIQQVVRGDSAAYFCASSPPLRGPYEQYFGPGTRLTVT.

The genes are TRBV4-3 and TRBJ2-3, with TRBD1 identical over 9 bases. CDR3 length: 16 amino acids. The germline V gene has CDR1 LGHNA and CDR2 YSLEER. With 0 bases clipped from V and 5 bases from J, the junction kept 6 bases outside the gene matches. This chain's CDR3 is CASSQDRTGGRDTQYF. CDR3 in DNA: TGCGCCAGCAGCCAAGATCGAACAGGGGGCAGAGATACGCAGTATTTT.

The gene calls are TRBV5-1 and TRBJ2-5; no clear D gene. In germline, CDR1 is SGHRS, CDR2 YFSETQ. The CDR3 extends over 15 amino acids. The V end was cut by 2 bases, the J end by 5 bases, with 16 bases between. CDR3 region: CASSFGKGVEETQYF. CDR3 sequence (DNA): TGCGCCAGCAGCTTCGGTAAGGGTGTGGAGGAGACCCAGTACTTC.

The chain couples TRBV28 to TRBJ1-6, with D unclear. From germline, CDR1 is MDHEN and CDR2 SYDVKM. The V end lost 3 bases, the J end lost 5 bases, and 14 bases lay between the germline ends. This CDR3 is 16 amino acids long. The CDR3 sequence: CASSFSSGPHNSPLHF. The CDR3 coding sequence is TGTGCCAGCAGTTTTTCCAGCGGGCCGCATAATTCACCCCTCCACTTT.